A single sample is the source of the 27 T cell receptor beta chains below, sequenced in a study of OX40 agonist ivuxolimab in advanced cancers. Libraries were prepared by immunoSEQ multiplex PCR; TCRdb keeps only in-frame clonotypes and omits some of them. The sample lists 80,000 to 100,000 clones, under 95% occurring once. This material consisted of CD4+ or CD8+ T cells sorted from blood, taken in a trial of the OX40 agonist ivuxolimab. These receptors originate from an adult with an advanced solid tumor such as melanoma, head and neck, liver or kidney cancer.

The V gene is TRBV6-5, the J gene TRBJ2-7; weak D call: TRBD2 (6 bases). The CDR3 spans 13 residues. Trimming left V 4 bases short and J 4 bases short, with 11 bases between. The V gene's germline CDR1 is MNHEY and CDR2 SVGAGI. CDR3 sequence reads: CASSSAGRYEQYF. The CDR3 DNA reads as TGTGCCAGCAGTTCGGCCGGGAGATACGAGCAGTACTTC.

J is TRBJ2-3 and V is TRBV7-3; TRBD2 matches at 7 bases. From germline, CDR1 is SGHTA and CDR2 FQGTGA. V trimming: 1 base; J trimming: 1 base; junction bases outside the gene matches: 2. This CDR3 has 15 residues. CDR3 DNA sequence: TGTGCCAGCAGCTTAAAAGCGGGACGCACAGATACGCAGTATTTT. Amino acid sequence: CASSLKAGRTDTQYF.

V usage is TRBV2 and J usage is TRBJ2-3; 11 bases are shared with TRBD2. Germline values: CDR1 SNHLY, CDR2 FYNNEI. J gave up 4 bases and V 3 bases, and 3 bases lay outside the gene matches. The CDR3 is 15 amino acids. The CDR3 protein is CASSDLSGGADTQYF. CDR3 DNA sequence: TGTGCCAGCAGTGACCTTAGCGGGGGGGCAGATACGCAGTATTTT.

The V gene is TRBV7-9, the J gene TRBJ1-4, with D possibly TRBD1 on 6 matching bases. V gave up 1 base and J gave up 4 bases, with 10 bases separating them. The CDR3 extends over 15 amino acids. Germline V gives CDR1 SEHNR, CDR2 FQNEAQ (reference sequence). CDR3 protein: CASSLVQGHNEKLFF. CDR3 nucleotide sequence: TGTGCCAGCAGCTTAGTTCAGGGGCATAATGAAAAACTGTTTTTT. The whole variable domain, filled in from reference TRBV7-9 and TRBJ1-4, reads DTGVSQNPRHKITKRGQNVTFRCDPISEHNRLYWYRQTLGQGPEFLTYFQNEAQLEKSRLLSDRFSAERPKGSFSTLEIQRTEQGDSAMYLCASSLVQGHNEKLFFGSGTQLSVL.

The CDR3 DNA is TGTGCCAGCAGCCGGCGTGACAGGGCGAACACTGAAGCTTTCTTT. Amino acids: CASSRRDRANTEAFF. The chain employs TRBV14 and TRBJ1-1; 7 positions match TRBD1. The CDR3 has 15 amino acids. Germline V gene sequence: CDR1 SGHDN, CDR2 FVKESK. Trimming took 4 bases from V and 1 from J; bases not matched to a gene: 6.

This clone appeared a few times. The chain carries TRBV28 and TRBJ2-1; D remains unclear. The germline V gene encodes CDR1 MDHEN and CDR2 SYDVKM. Trimming removed 6 bases at V and 2 bases at J, with 20 bases between. There are 17 residues in the CDR3. The CDR3 DNA follows: TGTGCCAGCAGATCCCCAAGGCGGTCCGGACCCTACAATGAGCAGTTCTTC. Its protein product is CASRSPRRSGPYNEQFF.

The V gene is TRBV18, the J gene TRBJ2-1; 14 nucleotides align to TRBD2. Germline V gene sequence: CDR1 KGHSH, CDR2 LQKENI. Trimming removed 3 bases from V and 12 bases from J; junction bases left unmatched: 7. The CDR3 consists of 15 residues. This CDR3 is CASSPGLAGDGRQFF. As DNA, the CDR3 is TGTGCCAGCTCACCGGGACTAGCGGGAGACGGGCGGCAGTTCTTC. The full variable domain, its missing parts supplied by reference TRBV18 and TRBJ2-1, is NAGVMQNPRHLVRRRGQEARLRCSPMKGHSHVYWYRQLPEEGLKFMVYLQKENIIDESGMPKERFSAEFPKEGPSILRIQQVVRGDSAAYFCASSPGLAGDGRQFFGPGTRLTVL.

V is TRBV7-8 and J is TRBJ2-5, with TRBD2 matching 7 bases. The end of the DNA is better explained by TRBJ2-7, so the J call may be wrong. Germline lookup yields CDR1 SGHVS and CDR2 FQNEAQ. This CDR3 has 16 amino acids. The CDR3 DNA reads as TGTGCCAGCAGCCTAATGAGGAGGGCGGGGGCCTACGAGCAGTACTTC. This gives the protein CASSLMRRAGAYEQYF.

The rearrangement uses TRBV5-1 and TRBJ2-5, with D uncertain. From germline, CDR1 is SGHRS and CDR2 YFSETQ. Trimming shortened V by 3 bases and J by 1 base, and 13 bases separated the two germline ends. This CDR3 region has 15 residues. CDR3 DNA: TGCGCCAGCAGCTCCGGGTCTCAAAGCCAAGAGACCCAGTACTTC. Protein product: CASSSGSQSQETQYF.

V is TRBV5-6 and J is TRBJ1-2, with D unclear. The germline V gene has CDR1 SGHDT and CDR2 YYEEEE. CDR3 length: 12 amino acids. Trimming shortened V by 5 bases and J by 2 bases, and 7 bases separated the two germline ends. The chain's CDR3 is CASSYSNYGYTF. DNA for the CDR3: TGTGCCAGCAGTTATTCCAACTATGGCTACACCTTC.

This clone was observed a single time. The sample contains more than one DNA sequence encoding this CDR3. This chain connects TRBV7-3 to TRBJ2-5; no clear D gene. The V end was cut by 4 bases, the J end by 4 bases, with 10 bases between. Germline CDR1 reads SGHTA; CDR2 reads FQGTGA. The length of the CDR3 is 13 residues. DNA for the CDR3: TGTGCCAGCAGCTCGGGCTCGGGAGAGACCCAGTACTTC. Protein: CASSSGSGETQYF.

The V and J genes are TRBV10-2 and TRBJ2-1, with a tentative D call TRBD2 (5 bases). The CDR3 sequence is 15 residues long. Germline V gene data show CDR1 as WSHSY and CDR2 as SAAADI. Trimming pared 5 bases from V and 3 bases from J, leaving 14 bases between. The chain's CDR3 is CASSHRARGYNEQFF. Here the CDR3 DNA reads TGCGCCAGCAGTCACCGGGCCCGGGGCTACAATGAGCAGTTCTTC.

This sequence joins TRBV7-2 and TRBJ2-1, with D perhaps matching TRBD2 (5 bases). CDR1 and CDR2 (germline): SGHTA, FQGNSA. The germline V and J ends were trimmed by 4 bases and 9 bases, with 19 bases remaining between them. The CDR3 sequence is 15 residues long. CDR3 sequence (DNA): TGTGCCAGCAGCTCGAACAGCGCCGGAGGATTTGAGCAGTTCTTC. Its protein is CASSSNSAGGFEQFF.

The rearrangement uses TRBV4-3 and TRBJ2-5; 7 nucleotides align to TRBD2. The CDR3 covers 15 residues. The J segment lost 3 bases and the V segment lost 3 bases, leaving 7 bases of the junction unmatched. Germline V gene lookup returns CDR1 LGHNA and CDR2 YSLEER. CDR3 bases: TGCGCCAGCAGCCAGTCTCTGGGGGGGGAAGAGACCCAGTACTTC. Its protein is CASSQSLGGEETQYF.

This clone was observed once. The rearrangement links TRBV27 to TRBJ2-5; 7 nucleotides agree with TRBD1. The CDR3 is made up of 15 amino acids. Germline CDR1 is MNHEY and CDR2 is SMNVEV (reference sequence). The ends lost 4 bases at V and 4 bases at J; junction bases unmatched: 9. DNA for the CDR3: TGTGCCAGCAGTTCATCCTACAGGGGACGAGAGACCCAGTACTTC. Amino acid sequence: CASSSSYRGRETQYF.

This clone was detected once. The chain employs TRBV28 and TRBJ2-7, with TRBD2 matching over 7 bases. This CDR3 has 13 amino acids. With 5 bases clipped from V and 3 bases from J, the junction kept 4 bases outside the gene matches. The germline CDR1 and CDR2 sequences are MDHEN and SYDVKM. The CDR3 DNA follows: TGTGCCAGCAGTCCGACTAGCTACTACGAGCAGTACTTC. Translating gives CASSPTSYYEQYF.

The rearrangement joins TRBV19 to TRBJ2-5; D is ambiguous. The germline gives CDR1 LNHDA, CDR2 SQIVND (reference sequence). CDR3 length: 14 residues. Trimming pared 3 bases from V and 1 base from J, leaving 9 bases between. The CDR3 coding sequence is TGTGCCAGTAGTATCGCCCACACCCAAGAGACCCAGTACTTC. Translation: CASSIAHTQETQYF.

A word on this clone: The sample has other DNA sequences that encode this CDR3 too. V is TRBV19 and J is TRBJ1-5; 9 bases are a match to TRBD1. The germline V gene has CDR1 LNHDA and CDR2 SQIVND (reference sequence). J was trimmed by 4 bases and V by 4 bases; bases with no gene match: 2. CDR3 size: 14 residues. The CDR3 nucleotides are TGTGCCAGTAGTACGGGACAGGGTAATCAGCCCCAGCATTTT. This encodes CASSTGQGNQPQHF.

The rearrangement uses TRBV18 and TRBJ2-3; 14 bases fit TRBD2. Per germline, CDR1 KGHSH and CDR2 LQKENI. The CDR3 sequence is 17 residues long. Trimming cost V 3 bases and J 1 base; bases outside gene matches: 3. The CDR3 sequence is CASSPPGLAGGTDTQYF. The DNA for the CDR3 is TGTGCCAGCTCACCCCCGGGACTAGCGGGAGGCACAGATACGCAGTATTTT.

The chain carries TRBV5-4 and TRBJ2-1; 9 bases are shared with TRBD2. Germline-derived CDR1 and CDR2 are SGHNT and YYREEE (reference sequence). This CDR3 comprises 15 residues. Germline trimming cut 4 bases from V and 6 bases from J; bases unmatched to any gene: 8. CDR3: CASSGGAGGGNEQFF. Written as DNA, the CDR3 is TGTGCCAGCAGCGGAGGAGCGGGAGGCGGCAATGAGCAGTTCTTC.

Only one count was recorded for this clone. The chain is built from TRBV6-1 and TRBJ2-1; D tentatively reads TRBD1 or TRBD2 (6 bases each). The CDR3 consists of 15 residues. CDR1 and CDR2 from the germline V gene are MNHNS and SASEGT. V dropped 6 bases and J dropped 6 bases, with 18 bases sitting between them. The CDR3 protein is CASSLLKGGSNEQFF. The CDR3 DNA follows: TGTGCCAGCAGCCTGCTGAAAGGGGGGAGCAATGAGCAGTTCTTC.

The CDR3 coding sequence is TGTGCCACCGCGTCGAACACTGAAGCTTTCTTT. This codes for CATASNTEAFF. J is TRBJ1-1 and V is TRBV28, with D hard to call. The CDR3 is made up of 11 amino acids. V lost 10 bases and J lost 1, with 7 bases in between. CDR1 MDHEN and CDR2 SYDVKM come from the germline V gene.

This chain links TRBV7-9 with TRBJ2-7, with TRBD2 matching 12 bases. The J segment lost 4 bases and the V segment lost 2 bases, leaving 6 bases of the junction unmatched. CDR1 and CDR2 (germline): SEHNR, FQNEAQ (reference sequence). This CDR3 has 16 residues. CDR3 sequence (DNA): TGTGCCAGCAGCTTAAGACTAGCGGGAGTAACTTACGAGCAGTACTTC. Its translation is CASSLRLAGVTYEQYF.

J is TRBJ2-3 and V is TRBV5-4, with TRBD2 matching 7 bases. Looked up from germline, CDR1 is SGHNT and CDR2 is YYREEE (reference sequence). Trimming removed 0 bases from V and 4 bases from J; junction bases left unmatched: 2. This CDR3 comprises 14 residues. The chain's CDR3 is CASSLAAGADTQYF. In nucleotides, the CDR3 is TGTGCCAGCAGCTTGGCGGCGGGAGCAGATACGCAGTATTTT.

The chain employs TRBV4-3 and TRBJ2-3; no clear D. The CDR3 contains 16 residues. Per germline, CDR1 LGHNA and CDR2 YSLEER. Trimming pared 1 base from V and 0 bases from J, leaving 11 bases between. The CDR3 protein is CASSQGWAVSTDTQYF. CDR3 nucleotide sequence: TGCGCCAGCAGCCAAGGTTGGGCGGTTAGCACAGATACGCAGTATTTT.

The chain is built from TRBV20-1 and TRBJ2-1; D gene uncertain. The length of the CDR3 is 10 residues. Trimming left V 0 bases short and J 12 bases short, with 6 bases between. The germline gives CDR1 DFQATT, CDR2 SNEGSKA (reference sequence). The DNA of the CDR3 is TGCAGTGCTAGAGATTTTGGGCAGTTCTTC. This sequence encodes CSARDFGQFF.

The chain employs TRBV7-9 and TRBJ1-1; D uncertain. The CDR3 is made up of 13 amino acids. Germline CDR1 SEHNR, CDR2 FQNEAQ (reference sequence). V was trimmed by 9 bases and J by 1 base, leaving 12 bases between them. The CDR3 sequence: CASNQLPNTEAFF. The CDR3 DNA follows: TGTGCCAGTAATCAGCTCCCGAACACTGAAGCTTTCTTT.